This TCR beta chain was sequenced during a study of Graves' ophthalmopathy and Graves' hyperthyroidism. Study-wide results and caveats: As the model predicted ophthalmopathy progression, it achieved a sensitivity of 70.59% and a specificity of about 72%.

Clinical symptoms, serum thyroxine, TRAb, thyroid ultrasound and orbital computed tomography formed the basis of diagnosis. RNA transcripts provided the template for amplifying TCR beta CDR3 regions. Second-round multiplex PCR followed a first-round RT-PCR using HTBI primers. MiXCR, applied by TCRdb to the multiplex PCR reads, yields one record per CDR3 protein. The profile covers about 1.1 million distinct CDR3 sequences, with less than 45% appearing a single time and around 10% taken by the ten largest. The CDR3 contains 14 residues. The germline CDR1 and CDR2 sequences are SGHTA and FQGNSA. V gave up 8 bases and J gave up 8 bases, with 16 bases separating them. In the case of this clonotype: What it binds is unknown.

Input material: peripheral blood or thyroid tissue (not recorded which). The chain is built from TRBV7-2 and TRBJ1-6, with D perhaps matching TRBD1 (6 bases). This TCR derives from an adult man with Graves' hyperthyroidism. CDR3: CASGYRAGDSPLHF. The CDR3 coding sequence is TGTGCCAGCGGCTACAGGGCCGGGGATTCACCCCTCCACTTT.